The rows below give T cell receptor beta chains drawn from one sample of a study of spatial heterogeneity in lung cancer. A single record per CDR3 protein comes from TCRdb applying MiXCR to the 5' RACE reads. The sample has around 45,000 distinct CDR3 sequences, roughly 15% seen once; the top ten hold around 54%. This specimen consisted of PBMCs, obtained at surgery. The receptors were sampled from a male donor with early-stage non-small cell lung cancer. Both conserved end residues are trimmed from each CDR3. The D gene is left open where the match is weak. Size is stated for part of the rows, as once, few or many counts, or as a class when the clone is expanded.

>TRBV6-5|TRBD1|-|TRBJ2-7
ASSPSRDRDYEQY
>TRBV12-3/TRBV12-4|TRBD2|many|TRBJ2-3
ASSLGLAGGSDTQY
>TRBV4-1|TRBD1|many|TRBJ2-2
ASSQATGEDGELF
>TRBV28|-|many|TRBJ1-5
ASSGRQGYGNQPQH
>TRBV29-1|TRBD1|many|TRBJ2-1
SVTRPGQGGTGEQF
>TRBV28|-|many|TRBJ2-6
ASSTSSGANVLT
>TRBV5-1|-|-|TRBJ2-7
ASSLAGDISYEQY
>TRBV28|TRBD2|many|TRBJ2-6
ASSSGGAGANVLT
>TRBV5-1|-|-|TRBJ2-1
ASSPPLSAHYNEQF
>TRBV12-5|-|-|TRBJ2-7
ASGLNYEQY
>TRBV18|-|-|TRBJ2-1
ASSPRLGNEQF
>TRBV7-3|-|-|TRBJ2-2
ASSPGRLPPGELF
>TRBV7-3|TRBD2|-|TRBJ2-1
ASSDLAGGYNEQF
>TRBV12-3/TRBV12-4|TRBD1|-|TRBJ2-6
ASSFGGLGQGKSGANVLT
>TRBV2|-|many|TRBJ2-1
ASSEWRFGEQF
>TRBV24-1|-|-|TRBJ1-5
ATSDNREGSNQPQH
>TRBV7-2|-|-|TRBJ1-5
ASSPLPPIGPRQPQH
>TRBV28|-|-|TRBJ2-2
ASSSPGQLTGELF
>TRBV20-1|TRBD1|-|TRBJ2-7
SALGQRATYEQY
>TRBV29-1|-|many|TRBJ2-1
SLGFYNEQF